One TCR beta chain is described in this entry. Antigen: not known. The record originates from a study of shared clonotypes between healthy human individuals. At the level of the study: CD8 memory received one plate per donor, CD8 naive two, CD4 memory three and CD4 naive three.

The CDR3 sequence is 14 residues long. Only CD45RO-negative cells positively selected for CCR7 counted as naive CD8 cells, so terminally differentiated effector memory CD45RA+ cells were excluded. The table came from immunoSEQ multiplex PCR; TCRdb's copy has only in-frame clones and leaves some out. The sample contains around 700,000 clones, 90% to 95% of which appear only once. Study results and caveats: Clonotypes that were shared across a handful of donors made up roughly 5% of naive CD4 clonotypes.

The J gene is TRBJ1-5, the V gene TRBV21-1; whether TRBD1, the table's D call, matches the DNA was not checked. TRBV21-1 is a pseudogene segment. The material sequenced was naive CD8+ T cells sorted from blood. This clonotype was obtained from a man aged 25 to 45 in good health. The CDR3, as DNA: TGTGCCAGCAGCAAAGGACAGGGGTTTCAGCCCCAGCATTTT. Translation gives CASSKGQGFQPQHF.